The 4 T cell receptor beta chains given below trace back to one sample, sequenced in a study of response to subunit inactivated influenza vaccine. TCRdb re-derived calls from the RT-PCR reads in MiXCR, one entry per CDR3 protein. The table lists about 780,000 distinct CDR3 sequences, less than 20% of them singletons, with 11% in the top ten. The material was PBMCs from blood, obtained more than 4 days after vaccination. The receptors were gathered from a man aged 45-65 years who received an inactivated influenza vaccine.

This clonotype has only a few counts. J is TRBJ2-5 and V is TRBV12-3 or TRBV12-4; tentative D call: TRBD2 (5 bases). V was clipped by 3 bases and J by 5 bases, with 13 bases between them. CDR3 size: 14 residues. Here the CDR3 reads CASSFGSVGETQYF. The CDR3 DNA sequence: TGTGCCAGCAGTTTTGGGAGCGTGGGGGAGACCCAGTACTTC.

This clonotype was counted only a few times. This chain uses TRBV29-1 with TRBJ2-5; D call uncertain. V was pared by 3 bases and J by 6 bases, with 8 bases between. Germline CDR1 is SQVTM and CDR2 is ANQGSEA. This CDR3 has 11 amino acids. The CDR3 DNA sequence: TGCAGCGTTGAGGTCCAGAAGACCCAGTACTTC. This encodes CSVEVQKTQYF.

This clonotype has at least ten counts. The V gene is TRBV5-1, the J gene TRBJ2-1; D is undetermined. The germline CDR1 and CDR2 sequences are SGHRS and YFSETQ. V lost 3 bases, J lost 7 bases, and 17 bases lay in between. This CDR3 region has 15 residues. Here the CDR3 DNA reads TGCGCCAGCAGCTCCCAGCGTGGAGTATGGAATGAGCAGTTCTTC. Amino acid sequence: CASSSQRGVWNEQFF.

As DNA, the CDR3 is TGCAGTGCCGGGGGAGGTCGCTCTGGGGCCAACGTCCTGACTTTC. Protein sequence: CSAGGGRSGANVLTF. This chain connects TRBV20-1 to TRBJ2-6, with D maybe TRBD2 (6 bases). The ends were cut back, 6 bases at V and 0 bases at J, with 12 bases in the middle. Germline V gene sequence: CDR1 DFQATT, CDR2 SNEGSKA (reference sequence). This CDR3 comprises 15 residues.